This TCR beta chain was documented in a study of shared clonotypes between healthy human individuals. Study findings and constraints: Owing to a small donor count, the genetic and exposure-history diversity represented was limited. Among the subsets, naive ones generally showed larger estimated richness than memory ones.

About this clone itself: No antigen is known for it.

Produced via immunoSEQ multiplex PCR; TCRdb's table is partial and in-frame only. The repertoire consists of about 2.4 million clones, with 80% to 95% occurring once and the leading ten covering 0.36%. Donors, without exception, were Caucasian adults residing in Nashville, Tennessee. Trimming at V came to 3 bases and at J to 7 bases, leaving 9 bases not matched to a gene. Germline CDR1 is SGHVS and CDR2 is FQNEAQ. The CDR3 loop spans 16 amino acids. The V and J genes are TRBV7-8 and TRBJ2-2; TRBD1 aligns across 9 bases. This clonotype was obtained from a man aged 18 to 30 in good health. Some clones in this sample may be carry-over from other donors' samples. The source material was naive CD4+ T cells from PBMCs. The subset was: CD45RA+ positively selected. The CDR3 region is CASSFWGQGLNGELFF. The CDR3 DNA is TGTGCCAGCAGCTTTTGGGGACAGGGTTTAAACGGGGAGCTGTTTTTT.